Listed below are T cell receptor beta chains from one sample, sequenced in a study of OX40 agonist ivuxolimab in advanced cancers. Generated by immunoSEQ multiplex PCR, the TCRdb table keeps only in-frame clones and is missing some. Of 87,000 or so clones listed, under 85% were seen once; the top ten hold 3% to 4%. The source material was CD4+ or CD8+ T cells sorted from blood, sampled in a trial of the OX40 agonist ivuxolimab. The receptors stem from an adult with an advanced solid tumor such as melanoma, head and neck, liver or kidney cancer. The CDR3 runs from the conserved cysteine through the conserved F or W. Each record gives: D gene, J gene, clone size, V gene, CDR3 DNA, CDR3 protein. A D gene is named only where the DNA matches it firmly. Size is omitted from some rows. Given values are once, few, many or a class for expanded clones.

d_call: .
j_call: TRBJ2-2
clone_size: .
v_call: TRBV5-1
cdr3_nt: TGCGCCAGCAGTTTCGGGTCGAACACCGGGGAGCTGTTTTTT
cdr3_aa: CASSFGSNTGELFF

d_call: .
j_call: TRBJ2-1
clone_size: .
v_call: TRBV5-6
cdr3_nt: TGTGCCAGCAGCTTGGGAGACAATGAGCAGTTCTTC
cdr3_aa: CASSLGDNEQFF

d_call: .
j_call: TRBJ2-2
clone_size: .
v_call: TRBV28
cdr3_nt: TGTGCCAGCAGACTTCTGGTTCGAGGAACCGGGGAGCTGTTTTTT
cdr3_aa: CASRLLVRGTGELFF

d_call: .
j_call: TRBJ1-4
clone_size: .
v_call: TRBV4-1
cdr3_nt: TGCGCCAGCAGCCAAGACCCCCAGGGGACCTTCTCAACTAATGAAAAACTGTTTTTT
cdr3_aa: CASSQDPQGTFSTNEKLFF

d_call: .
j_call: TRBJ1-2
clone_size: .
v_call: TRBV6-5
cdr3_nt: TGTGCCAGCACCTTAATCGGGACTGCTCTTTATGGCTACACCTTC
cdr3_aa: CASTLIGTALYGYTF

d_call: TRBD1
j_call: TRBJ1-2
clone_size: .
v_call: TRBV18
cdr3_nt: TGTGCCAGCTCACCTTGGACAGGGTTGAATGGCTACACCTTC
cdr3_aa: CASSPWTGLNGYTF

d_call: .
j_call: TRBJ2-5
clone_size: once
v_call: TRBV5-6
cdr3_nt: TGTGCCAGCAGTCGAGGACAAGAGACCCAGTACTTC
cdr3_aa: CASSRGQETQYF

d_call: TRBD1
j_call: TRBJ1-5
clone_size: .
v_call: TRBV28
cdr3_nt: TGTGCCAGCAGACGAGGCCAGGGGGCGAGCAATCAGCCCCAGCATTTT
cdr3_aa: CASRRGQGASNQPQHF

d_call: .
j_call: TRBJ1-1
clone_size: .
v_call: TRBV11-2
cdr3_nt: TGTGCCAGCAGCTTAGGGCTCACTGAAGCTTTCTTT
cdr3_aa: CASSLGLTEAFF

d_call: TRBD2
j_call: TRBJ2-1
clone_size: .
v_call: TRBV18
cdr3_nt: TGTGCCAGCTCACCACTGGTCGCTAGCGGGAGATCGAATGAGCAGTTCTTC
cdr3_aa: CASSPLVASGRSNEQFF

d_call: .
j_call: TRBJ2-1
clone_size: .
v_call: TRBV28
cdr3_nt: TGTGCCAGCAGCTCGCTACGGTTCGTGGAGTCGAATGAGCAGTTCTTC
cdr3_aa: CASSSLRFVESNEQFF

d_call: TRBD1
j_call: TRBJ1-5
clone_size: once
v_call: TRBV2
cdr3_nt: TGTGCCAGCACTGGAGAAGTGACAGGGGACACCAATCAGCCCCAGCATTTT
cdr3_aa: CASTGEVTGDTNQPQHF

d_call: .
j_call: TRBJ2-7
clone_size: few
v_call: TRBV10-3
cdr3_nt: TGTGCCATCAGTGAGTCGTTGAGGTACTACGAGCAGTACTTC
cdr3_aa: CAISESLRYYEQYF

d_call: TRBD2
j_call: TRBJ2-3
clone_size: .
v_call: TRBV9
cdr3_nt: TGTGCCAGCAGCGATAGCGGGAGAACGATGGATACGCAGTATTTT
cdr3_aa: CASSDSGRTMDTQYF

d_call: TRBD1
j_call: TRBJ2-7
clone_size: .
v_call: TRBV30
cdr3_nt: TGTGCCTGCTTACTGGACAGGGGTGGGGGCGAGCAGTACTTC
cdr3_aa: CACLLDRGGGEQYF

d_call: TRBD2
j_call: TRBJ2-7
clone_size: few
v_call: TRBV2
cdr3_nt: TGTGCCAGCAGAGGCGGGAGTTACGACGAGCAGTACTTC
cdr3_aa: CASRGGSYDEQYF

d_call: .
j_call: TRBJ1-2
clone_size: once
v_call: TRBV28
cdr3_nt: TGTGCCAGCAGTCTTAACTATGGCTACACCTTC
cdr3_aa: CASSLNYGYTF

d_call: TRBD2
j_call: TRBJ2-7
clone_size: once
v_call: TRBV19
cdr3_nt: TGTGCCAGTAGTATAGGCGGAGAAGCGGGAGACCACGAGCAGTACTTC
cdr3_aa: CASSIGGEAGDHEQYF

d_call: .
j_call: TRBJ1-5
clone_size: few
v_call: TRBV4-3
cdr3_nt: TGCGCCAGCAGCCAAGAGTGGAGTGGTCAGGACAGCCATCAGCCCCAGCATTTT
cdr3_aa: CASSQEWSGQDSHQPQHF

d_call: .
j_call: TRBJ2-7
clone_size: .
v_call: TRBV6-1
cdr3_nt: TGTGCCAGCAGTGCGGGTCGGGAGTACGAGCAGTACTTC
cdr3_aa: CASSAGREYEQYF

d_call: TRBD1
j_call: TRBJ2-2
clone_size: few
v_call: TRBV5-6
cdr3_nt: TGTGCCAGCAGCTGGGGACAGTTAACCGGGGAGCTGTTTTTT
cdr3_aa: CASSWGQLTGELFF

d_call: TRBD1
j_call: TRBJ1-5
clone_size: once
v_call: TRBV6-1
cdr3_nt: TGTGCCAGCAGGACAGGGGGGGTGGATCAGCCCCAGCATTTT
cdr3_aa: CASRTGGVDQPQHF

d_call: .
j_call: TRBJ2-2
clone_size: .
v_call: TRBV6-6
cdr3_nt: TGTGCCAGCAGAGACACCGGGGAGCTGTTTTTT
cdr3_aa: CASRDTGELFF

d_call: .
j_call: TRBJ2-2
clone_size: .
v_call: TRBV27
cdr3_nt: TGTGCCAGCAGTTCGGAAGGGGATACCGGGGAGCTGTTTTTT
cdr3_aa: CASSSEGDTGELFF

d_call: .
j_call: TRBJ2-2
clone_size: once
v_call: TRBV7-3
cdr3_nt: TGTGCCAGCAGCACCTACAGCACCGGGGAGCTGTTTTTT
cdr3_aa: CASSTYSTGELFF

d_call: .
j_call: TRBJ1-4
clone_size: .
v_call: TRBV30
cdr3_nt: TGTGCCTGGACCACAAATTTGGGGGGTGAAAAACTGTTTTTT
cdr3_aa: CAWTTNLGGEKLFF

d_call: .
j_call: TRBJ1-2
clone_size: .
v_call: TRBV2
cdr3_nt: TGTGCCACCATCCGGGGACCGATTAACTATGGCTACACCTTC
cdr3_aa: CATIRGPINYGYTF

d_call: TRBD1
j_call: TRBJ2-3
clone_size: .
v_call: TRBV30
cdr3_nt: TGTGCCTGGAACAGGGGTTCAACAGATACGCAGTATTTT
cdr3_aa: CAWNRGSTDTQYF

d_call: .
j_call: TRBJ2-5
clone_size: .
v_call: TRBV5-4
cdr3_nt: TGTGCCAGCAGCGGAGGGACAGAGATGCAAGAGACCCAGTACTTC
cdr3_aa: CASSGGTEMQETQYF

d_call: .
j_call: TRBJ2-3
clone_size: .
v_call: TRBV7-3
cdr3_nt: TGTGCCAGCAGCTCACCTGGGGATAATACGCAGTATTTT
cdr3_aa: CASSSPGDNTQYF

d_call: TRBD2
j_call: TRBJ2-2
clone_size: .
v_call: TRBV5-1
cdr3_nt: TGCGCCAGCGGACTGGGGCTAGCGGGAGTTAGCGGGGAGCTGTTTTTT
cdr3_aa: CASGLGLAGVSGELFF

d_call: TRBD2
j_call: TRBJ2-7
clone_size: few
v_call: TRBV19
cdr3_nt: TGTGCCAGTAGTATTGGGACTACCTACGAGCAGTACTTC
cdr3_aa: CASSIGTTYEQYF

d_call: .
j_call: TRBJ2-1
clone_size: .
v_call: TRBV10-3
cdr3_nt: TGTGCCGCCGGCCGGCGGGGAGATGAGCAGTTCTTC
cdr3_aa: CAAGRRGDEQFF

d_call: .
j_call: TRBJ2-3
clone_size: .
v_call: TRBV27
cdr3_nt: TGTGCCAGCAGTCGGGACGGAATAGACTTCACAGATACGCAGTATTTT
cdr3_aa: CASSRDGIDFTDTQYF

d_call: .
j_call: TRBJ2-2
clone_size: .
v_call: TRBV7-3
cdr3_nt: TGTGCCAGCAGCTTAGGCGATATGGGCGGGGAGCTGTTTTTT
cdr3_aa: CASSLGDMGGELFF

d_call: .
j_call: TRBJ2-1
clone_size: .
v_call: TRBV7-9
cdr3_nt: TGTGCCAGCAGCAGTCGACAGGGAGGTTCCTACAATGAGCAGTTCTTC
cdr3_aa: CASSSRQGGSYNEQFF

d_call: TRBD1
j_call: TRBJ1-5
clone_size: .
v_call: TRBV7-8
cdr3_nt: TGTGCCAGCAGCTTAGGTGCAGGGGGTGGTCAGCCCCAGCATTTT
cdr3_aa: CASSLGAGGGQPQHF

d_call: TRBD2
j_call: TRBJ2-3
clone_size: once
v_call: TRBV11-2
cdr3_nt: TGTGCCAGCAGCCCGGGGGGGGATACGCAGTATTTT
cdr3_aa: CASSPGGDTQYF

d_call: .
j_call: TRBJ2-5
clone_size: .
v_call: TRBV6-4
cdr3_nt: TGTGCCAGCAGTGACTCTATTAGGGTGTCCCAGTACTTC
cdr3_aa: CASSDSIRVSQYF

d_call: TRBD2
j_call: TRBJ2-7
clone_size: .
v_call: TRBV9
cdr3_nt: TGTGCCAGCAGCCCCCGACTAGCGGGAGACCACGAGCAGTACTTC
cdr3_aa: CASSPRLAGDHEQYF

d_call: TRBD2
j_call: TRBJ2-5
clone_size: .
v_call: TRBV7-2
cdr3_nt: TGTGCCAGCAGCATCGGGCGGGAGGCAGAGACCCAGTACTTC
cdr3_aa: CASSIGREAETQYF

d_call: TRBD1
j_call: TRBJ1-4
clone_size: .
v_call: TRBV6-5
cdr3_nt: TGTACCAGCAGGGGGACAGAGTCTAATGAAAAACTGTTTTTT
cdr3_aa: CTSRGTESNEKLFF

d_call: .
j_call: TRBJ2-7
clone_size: .
v_call: TRBV6-4
cdr3_nt: TGTGCCAGCACGATCTTGGGACCGCGAATCGCTGCTTTATTCTACGAGCAGTACTTC
cdr3_aa: CASTILGPRIAALFYEQYF

d_call: TRBD2
j_call: TRBJ2-2
clone_size: .
v_call: TRBV7-9
cdr3_nt: TGTGCCAGTAGACCATCCCTAGCGGACCCCACCGGGGAGCTGTTTTTT
cdr3_aa: CASRPSLADPTGELFF

d_call: .
j_call: TRBJ1-4
clone_size: .
v_call: TRBV6-6
cdr3_nt: TGTGCCAGCAGTTTCCAGGCGGGCGGACTGTTTTTT
cdr3_aa: CASSFQAGGLFF

d_call: .
j_call: TRBJ2-3
clone_size: .
v_call: TRBV5-1
cdr3_nt: TGCGCCAGCAGCTTGGAGTATCGAGATGATACGCAGTATTTT
cdr3_aa: CASSLEYRDDTQYF

d_call: TRBD2
j_call: TRBJ2-7
clone_size: few
v_call: TRBV7-2
cdr3_nt: TGTGCCAGCAGCTTGGGCGGGAGCGCCTACGAGCAGTACTTC
cdr3_aa: CASSLGGSAYEQYF

d_call: TRBD1
j_call: TRBJ2-7
clone_size: .
v_call: TRBV19
cdr3_nt: TGTGCCAGTAGTTACGGACAGGGGTCGTCCTACGAGCAGTACTTC
cdr3_aa: CASSYGQGSSYEQYF

d_call: .
j_call: TRBJ2-1
clone_size: .
v_call: TRBV11-2
cdr3_nt: TGTGCCAGCAGCCCAGTCCTAGGGGGCAATGAGCAGTTCTTC
cdr3_aa: CASSPVLGGNEQFF